A single sample is the source of the 19 T cell receptor beta chains below, sequenced in a study of cytomegalovirus exposure and HLA in healthy donors. Profiled with immunoSEQ multiplex PCR; TCRdb holds only in-frame clones, not every one. The table has 82,000 or so clones, 85% to 95% seen once. The sequenced sample consisted of PBMCs. These receptors were obtained from a woman aged 18-29 years in good health and CMV-seronegative.

V and J are TRBV18 and TRBJ1-6; 8 bases agree with TRBD1. Per the germline V gene, CDR1 is KGHSH and CDR2 is LQKENI. This CDR3 contains 17 residues. V lost 3 bases and J lost 10; bases outside the gene matches: 14. CDR3 in amino acids: CASSPRVTGDRRSPLHF. Written as DNA, the CDR3 is TGTGCCAGCTCACCTCGGGTGACAGGGGATCGACGATCACCCCTCCACTTT.

J is TRBJ2-1 and V is TRBV18; 9 nucleotides match TRBD2. V shed 4 bases and J 7 bases; nucleotides not matched to a gene: 5. Germline V CDR1 and CDR2: KGHSH, LQKENI. The CDR3 extends over 14 amino acids. The CDR3 is CASSLVSGSNEQFF. The CDR3 DNA reads TGTGCCAGCTCACTGGTTAGCGGGAGTAATGAGCAGTTCTTC.

The chain couples TRBV5-6 to TRBJ1-5; D unclear. Germline V lookup: CDR1 SGHDT, CDR2 YYEEEE. V was shortened by 1 base and J by 0 bases, with 5 bases between the two germline ends. This CDR3 has 14 amino acids. In DNA form, the CDR3 reads TGTGCCAGCAGCTTGTCCTTTAGCAATCAGCCCCAGCATTTT. Translation: CASSLSFSNQPQHF.

CDR3 DNA sequence: TGTGCCTGGAGTTACCGGGGGACTACCACAGATACGCAGTATTTT. Amino acids: CAWSYRGTTTDTQYF. This chain joins TRBV30 and TRBJ2-3, with 7 bases matching TRBD2. The CDR3 sequence is 15 residues long. Unmatched junction bases numbered 7, after V lost 2 bases and J lost 2 bases. Looked up from germline, CDR1 is GTSNPN and CDR2 is SVGIG (reference sequence).

This clone has a single count. V is TRBV5-4 and J is TRBJ1-2; TRBD1 agrees at 8 bases. Germline values: CDR1 SGHNT, CDR2 YYREEE (reference sequence). The CDR3 is 15 residues long. J gave up 3 bases and V 0 bases, and 4 bases lay outside the gene matches. The DNA of the CDR3 is TGTGCCAGCAGCTTGGAACAGGGGGTTTACTATGGCTACACCTTC. Translation: CASSLEQGVYYGYTF.

The J gene is TRBJ2-5, the V gene TRBV7-2, with 8 bases matching TRBD2. The CDR3 runs 15 residues. CDR1 SGHTA and CDR2 FQGNSA come from the germline V gene. J was trimmed by 1 base and V by 4 bases; bases with no gene match: 5. CDR3: CASSWGGGIQETQYF. In DNA, the CDR3 is TGTGCCAGCAGCTGGGGCGGGGGGATCCAAGAGACCCAGTACTTC.

The V call is TRBV19, the J call TRBJ2-5; 13 bases map to TRBD2. The CDR3 extends over 17 amino acids. In germline, CDR1 is LNHDA, CDR2 SQIVND (reference sequence). The J segment lost 4 bases and the V segment lost 5 bases, leaving 10 bases of the junction unmatched. CDR3 DNA sequence: TGTGCCAGTAGTTCAACTAGCGGGAGGGCTCGGGGAGAGACCCAGTACTTC. It encodes CASSSTSGRARGETQYF.

The rearrangement uses TRBV6-6 and TRBJ2-7; D is undetermined. V lost 5 bases and J 2 bases, leaving 4 bases between the germline ends. Per germline, CDR1 MNHNY and CDR2 SVGAGI (reference sequence). The CDR3 is 11 amino acids. In DNA form, the CDR3 reads TGTGCCAGCAGTCCCACCTACGAGCAGTACTTC. Protein: CASSPTYEQYF.

In its sample, this clone was seen once. The chain carries TRBV4-3 and TRBJ1-5, with D possibly TRBD1 on 6 matching bases. The CDR3 length is 16 residues. Trimming removed 1 base from V and 1 base from J, with 11 bases in between. The germline V gene encodes CDR1 LGHNA and CDR2 YSLEER. The DNA of the CDR3 is TGCGCCAGCAGCCAAGCGGCAGGGGTAAGCAATCAGCCCCAGCATTTT. Protein product: CASSQAAGVSNQPQHF.

This sequence joins TRBV6-5 and TRBJ2-5; 10 bases fit TRBD1. Germline V gene lookup returns CDR1 MNHEY and CDR2 SVGAGI. The CDR3 sequence is 15 residues long. J gave up 4 bases and V 6 bases, and 8 bases lay outside the gene matches. DNA for the CDR3: TGTGCCAGCAGCCTCGACAGGGGGCGAGGAGAGACCCAGTACTTC. Translation: CASSLDRGRGETQYF.

The chain is built from TRBV29-1 and TRBJ2-7; 11 nucleotides agree with TRBD2. This CDR3 has 12 amino acids. CDR1 and CDR2 from the germline V gene are SQVTM and ANQGSEA. V dropped 7 bases and J dropped 3; count of bases not matched to a gene: 2. CDR3 protein: CSASGRYYEQYF. The CDR3 region has the DNA TGCAGCGCTAGCGGGAGGTACTACGAGCAGTACTTC.

CDR3 protein: CASSQERTTGNTIYF. CDR3 nucleotides: TGCGCCAGCAGCCAAGAACGGACAACTGGAAACACCATATATTTT. The V call is TRBV4-1, the J call TRBJ1-3; tentative D call: TRBD1 (5 bases). The V end was cut by 0 bases, the J end by 2 bases, with 8 bases between. This CDR3 is built from 15 residues. Germline loops: CDR1 MGHRA, CDR2 YSYEKL.

The V call is TRBV7-9, the J call TRBJ2-2; TRBD2 is a possible D gene (5 bases). Germline loops: CDR1 SEHNR, CDR2 FQNEAQ (reference sequence). This CDR3 has 16 amino acids. Trimming took off 1 base at V and 0 bases at J, with 9 bases between the two ends. The CDR3, as DNA: TGTGCCAGCAGCTTAGGCGCGCGGGCGAACACCGGGGAGCTGTTTTTT. Translation gives CASSLGARANTGELFF.

This clone was recorded only once. The gene calls are TRBV7-9 and TRBJ2-2; 8 nucleotides agree with TRBD1. The CDR3 length is 15 residues. CDR1 and CDR2 (germline): SEHNR, FQNEAQ (reference sequence). J was trimmed by 3 bases and V by 3 bases; bases with no gene match: 3. The chain's CDR3 is CASSLTGVDTGELFF. The DNA of the CDR3 is TGTGCCAGCAGCTTGACAGGGGTGGACACCGGGGAGCTGTTTTTT.

The genes are TRBV19 and TRBJ1-1; D uncertain. The CDR3 runs to 15 residues. Germline lookup yields CDR1 LNHDA and CDR2 SQIVND (reference sequence). Between the trimmed V and J ends, which lost 4 bases and 0 bases, there was a span of 12 bases. The CDR3 DNA follows: TGTGCCAGTAGTAGGAGGACCCACATGAACACTGAAGCTTTCTTT. Protein sequence: CASSRRTHMNTEAFF.

J is TRBJ2-2 and V is TRBV6-6; D ambiguous. The CDR3 loop spans 13 amino acids. Germline CDR1 and CDR2: MNHNY and SVGAGI (reference sequence). The germline V and J ends were trimmed by 7 bases and 2 bases, with 8 bases remaining between them. CDR3 sequence reads: CASIYLNTGELFF. For the CDR3, the DNA is TGTGCCAGCATTTATCTTAACACCGGGGAGCTGTTTTTT.

The V gene is TRBV2, the J gene TRBJ2-5; the match to TRBD2 covers 10 bases. CDR1 SNHLY and CDR2 FYNNEI come from the germline V gene. The trim removed 7 bases at V and 6 bases at J, leaving 11 bases unmatched. The CDR3 spans 15 residues. The DNA for the CDR3 is TGTGCCAGCAAAGAGATTTCTAGCGGGGGAAAGACCCAGTACTTC. It yields the protein CASKEISSGGKTQYF. Together with reference TRBV2 and TRBJ2-5, the CDR3 gives the full variable domain: EPEVTQTPSHQVTQMGQEVILRCVPISNHLYFYWYRQILGQKVEFLVSFYNNEISEKSEIFDDQFSVERPDGSNFTLKIRSTKLEDSAMYFCASKEISSGGKTQYFGPGTRLLVL.

This clone was observed a single time. The genes are TRBV19 and TRBJ1-6, with D uncertain. Germline lookup yields CDR1 LNHDA and CDR2 SQIVND (reference sequence). CDR3 length: 16 residues. V was trimmed by 0 bases and J by 7 bases, leaving 13 bases between them. CDR3 protein: CASSIDLFMSNSPLHF. CDR3 coding DNA: TGTGCCAGTAGTATAGATCTATTTATGTCGAATTCACCCCTCCACTTT.

The chain recombines TRBV9 with TRBJ2-7; perhaps TRBD2 as D (5 bases). Germline CDR1 reads SGDLS; CDR2 reads YYNGEE. The CDR3 is 14 residues long. V gave up 6 bases and J gave up 3 bases, with 16 bases separating them. CDR3 region: CASTPDRAGYEQYF. The DNA of the CDR3 is TGTGCCAGCACCCCCGACCGGGCGGGCTACGAGCAGTACTTC. The entire variable domain, with the rest obtained from reference TRBV9 and TRBJ2-7, is as follows: DSGVTQTPKHLITATGQRVTLRCSPRSGDLSVYWYQQSLDQGLQFLIQYYNGEERAKGNILERFSAQQFPDLHSELNLSSLELGDSALYFCASTPDRAGYEQYFGPGTRLTVT.